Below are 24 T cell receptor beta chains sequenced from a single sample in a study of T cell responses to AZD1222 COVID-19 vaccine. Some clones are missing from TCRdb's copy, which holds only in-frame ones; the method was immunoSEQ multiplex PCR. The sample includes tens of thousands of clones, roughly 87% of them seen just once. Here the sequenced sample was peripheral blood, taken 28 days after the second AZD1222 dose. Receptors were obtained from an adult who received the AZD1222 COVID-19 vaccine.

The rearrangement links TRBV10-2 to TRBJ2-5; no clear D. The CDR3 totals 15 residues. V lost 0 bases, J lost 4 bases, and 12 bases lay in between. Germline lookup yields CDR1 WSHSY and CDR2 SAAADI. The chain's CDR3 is CASSESSAGRETQYF. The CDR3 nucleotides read TGCGCCAGCAGTGAGTCATCCGCAGGACGAGAGACCCAGTACTTC.

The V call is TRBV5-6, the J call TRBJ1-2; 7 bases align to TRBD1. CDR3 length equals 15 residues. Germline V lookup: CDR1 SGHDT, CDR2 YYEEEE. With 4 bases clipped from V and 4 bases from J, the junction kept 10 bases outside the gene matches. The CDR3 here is CASSLGQQSLYGYTF. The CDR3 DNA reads TGTGCCAGCAGCCTGGGACAGCAGTCCCTCTATGGCTACACCTTC.

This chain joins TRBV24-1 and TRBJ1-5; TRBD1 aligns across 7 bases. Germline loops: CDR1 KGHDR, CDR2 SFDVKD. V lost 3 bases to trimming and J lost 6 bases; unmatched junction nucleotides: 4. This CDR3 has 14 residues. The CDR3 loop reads CATSDAGGGQPQHF. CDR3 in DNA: TGTGCCACCAGTGATGCAGGGGGGGGTCAGCCCCAGCATTTT.

CDR3 region: CASSTFGTSGNTIYF. DNA for the CDR3: TGTGCCAGTAGTACCTTCGGGACCTCTGGAAACACCATATATTTT. The J gene is TRBJ1-3, the V gene TRBV19, with D perhaps matching TRBD1 (5 bases). Germline CDR1 and CDR2: LNHDA and SQIVND (reference sequence). The CDR3 is made up of 15 amino acids. Trimming shortened V by 4 bases and J by 0 bases, and 10 bases separated the two germline ends. The whole variable domain, filled in from reference TRBV19 and TRBJ1-3, reads DGGITQSPKYLFRKEGQNVTLSCEQNLNHDAMYWYRQDPGQGLRLIYYSQIVNDFQKGDIAEGYSVSREKKESFPLTVTSAQKNPTAFYLCASSTFGTSGNTIYFGEGSWLTVV.

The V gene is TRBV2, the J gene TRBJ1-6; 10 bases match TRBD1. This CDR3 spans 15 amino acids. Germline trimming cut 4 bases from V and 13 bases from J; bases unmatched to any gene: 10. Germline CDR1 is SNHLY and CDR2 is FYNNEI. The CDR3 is CASSADRGRVGPLHF. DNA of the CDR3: TGTGCCAGCAGTGCGGACAGGGGGAGGGTCGGCCCCCTCCACTTT.

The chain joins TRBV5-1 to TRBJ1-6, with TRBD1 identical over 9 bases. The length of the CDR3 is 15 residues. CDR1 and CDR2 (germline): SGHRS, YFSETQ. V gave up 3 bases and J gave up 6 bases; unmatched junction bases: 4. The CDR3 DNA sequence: TGCGCCAGCAGCTCGGGACAGGGCCTTAATTCACCCCTCCACTTT. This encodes CASSSGQGLNSPLHF.

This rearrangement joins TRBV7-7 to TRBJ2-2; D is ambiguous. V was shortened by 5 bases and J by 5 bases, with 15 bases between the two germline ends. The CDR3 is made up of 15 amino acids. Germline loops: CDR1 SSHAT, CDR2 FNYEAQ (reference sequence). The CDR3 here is CASSPKAVLTGELFF. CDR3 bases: TGTGCCAGCAGCCCCAAGGCGGTATTAACCGGGGAGCTGTTTTTT.

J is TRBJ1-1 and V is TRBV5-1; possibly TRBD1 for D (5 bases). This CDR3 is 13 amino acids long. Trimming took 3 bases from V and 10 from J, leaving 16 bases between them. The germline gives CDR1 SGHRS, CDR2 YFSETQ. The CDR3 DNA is TGCGCCAGCAGCTCGTTGGGGGACGGTTTAGCTTTCTTT. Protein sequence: CASSSLGDGLAFF.

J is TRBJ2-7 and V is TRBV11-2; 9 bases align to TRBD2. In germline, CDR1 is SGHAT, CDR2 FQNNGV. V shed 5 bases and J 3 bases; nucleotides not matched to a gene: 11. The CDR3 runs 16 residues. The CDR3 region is CASSPLRGLANYEQYF. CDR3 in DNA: TGTGCCAGCAGCCCCCTTCGGGGACTAGCTAACTACGAGCAGTACTTC.

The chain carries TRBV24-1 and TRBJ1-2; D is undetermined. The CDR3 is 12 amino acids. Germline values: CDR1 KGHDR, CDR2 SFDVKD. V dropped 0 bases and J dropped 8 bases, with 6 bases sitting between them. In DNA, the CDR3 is TGTGCCACCAGTGATTTGAGGGCCGGCTACACCTTC. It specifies CATSDLRAGYTF.

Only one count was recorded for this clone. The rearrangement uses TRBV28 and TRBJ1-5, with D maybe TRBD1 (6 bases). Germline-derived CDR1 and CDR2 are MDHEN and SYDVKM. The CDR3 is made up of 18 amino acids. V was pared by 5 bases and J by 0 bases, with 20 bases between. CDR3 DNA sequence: TGTGCCAGCAGTCTCCCTGAAGGGGGTACCCTTAGCAATCAGCCCCAGCATTTT. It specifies CASSLPEGGTLSNQPQHF.

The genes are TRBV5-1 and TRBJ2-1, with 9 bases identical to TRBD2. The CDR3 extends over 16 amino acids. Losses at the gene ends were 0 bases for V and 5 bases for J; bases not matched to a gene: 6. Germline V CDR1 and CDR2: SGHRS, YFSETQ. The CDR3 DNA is TGCGCCAGCAGCTTGGCCCTTAGCGGGAGTCACAATGAGCAGTTCTTC. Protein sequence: CASSLALSGSHNEQFF.

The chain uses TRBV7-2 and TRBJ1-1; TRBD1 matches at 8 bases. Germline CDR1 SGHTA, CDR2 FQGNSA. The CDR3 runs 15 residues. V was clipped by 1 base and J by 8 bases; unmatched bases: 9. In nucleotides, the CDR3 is TGTGCCAGCAGCTTAGTTCCCAGGGGGCTAGGGGAAGCTTTCTTT. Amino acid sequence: CASSLVPRGLGEAFF.

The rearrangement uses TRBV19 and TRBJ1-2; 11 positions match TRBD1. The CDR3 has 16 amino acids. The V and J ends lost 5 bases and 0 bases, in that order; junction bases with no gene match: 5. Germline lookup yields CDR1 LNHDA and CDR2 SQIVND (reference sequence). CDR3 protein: CASSRTGGPSNYGYTF. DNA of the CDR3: TGTGCCAGTAGTCGGACAGGGGGCCCGTCTAACTATGGCTACACCTTC.

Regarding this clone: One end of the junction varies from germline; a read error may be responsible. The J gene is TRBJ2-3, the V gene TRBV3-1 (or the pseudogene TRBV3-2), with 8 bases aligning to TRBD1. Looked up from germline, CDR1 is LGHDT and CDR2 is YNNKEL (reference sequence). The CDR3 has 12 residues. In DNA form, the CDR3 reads TGTGCCAGCAGCTGGCAGGGGGCCCCATCAAATTTT. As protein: CASSWQGAPSNF.

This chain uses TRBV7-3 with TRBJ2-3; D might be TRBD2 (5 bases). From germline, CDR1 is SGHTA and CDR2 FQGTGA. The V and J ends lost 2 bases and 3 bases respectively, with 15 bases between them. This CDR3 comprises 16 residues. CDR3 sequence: CASSLGFPSGTDTQYF. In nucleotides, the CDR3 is TGTGCCAGCAGCTTAGGTTTTCCCTCGGGGACAGATACGCAGTATTTT.

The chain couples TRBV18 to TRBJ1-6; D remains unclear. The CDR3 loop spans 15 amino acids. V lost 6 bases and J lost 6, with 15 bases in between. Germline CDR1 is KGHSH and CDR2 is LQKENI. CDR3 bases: TGTGCCAGCTCCCCGCGAGGGATCGGTAATTCACCCCTCCACTTT. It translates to CASSPRGIGNSPLHF.

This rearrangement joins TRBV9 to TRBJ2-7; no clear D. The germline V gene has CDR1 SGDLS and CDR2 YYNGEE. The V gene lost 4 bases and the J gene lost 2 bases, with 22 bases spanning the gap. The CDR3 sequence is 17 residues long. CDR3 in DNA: TGTGCCAGCAGCCCGTATACGACGGTAGCCTGGACCTACGAGCAGTACGTC. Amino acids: CASSPYTTVAWTYEQYV.

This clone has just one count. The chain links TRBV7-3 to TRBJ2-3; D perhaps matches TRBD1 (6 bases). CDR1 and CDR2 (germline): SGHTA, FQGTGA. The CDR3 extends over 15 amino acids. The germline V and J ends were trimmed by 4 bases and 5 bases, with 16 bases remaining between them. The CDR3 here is CASSSRGGEIDTQYF. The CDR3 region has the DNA TGTGCCAGCAGCTCAAGAGGGGGTGAGATAGATACGCAGTATTTT.

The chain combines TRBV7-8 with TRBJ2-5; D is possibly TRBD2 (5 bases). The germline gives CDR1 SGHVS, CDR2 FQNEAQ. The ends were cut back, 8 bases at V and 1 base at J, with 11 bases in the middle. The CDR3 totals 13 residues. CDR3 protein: CASFRDFQETQYF. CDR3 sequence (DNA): TGTGCCAGCTTCCGGGATTTCCAAGAGACCCAGTACTTC.

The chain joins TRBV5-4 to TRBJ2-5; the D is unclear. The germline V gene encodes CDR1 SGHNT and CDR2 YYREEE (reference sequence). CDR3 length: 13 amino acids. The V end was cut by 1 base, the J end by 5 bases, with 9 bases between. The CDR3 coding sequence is TGTGCCAGCAGCTTGCCCCCCGGGGAGACCCAGTACTTC. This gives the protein CASSLPPGETQYF.

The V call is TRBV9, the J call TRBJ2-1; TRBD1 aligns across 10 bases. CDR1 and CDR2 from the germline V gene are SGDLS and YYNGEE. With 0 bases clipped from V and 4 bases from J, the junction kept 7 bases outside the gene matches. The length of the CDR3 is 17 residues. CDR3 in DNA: TGTGCCAGCAGCGTAGCTACGACAGGGGGCAAGTACAATGAGCAGTTCTTC. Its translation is CASSVATTGGKYNEQFF.

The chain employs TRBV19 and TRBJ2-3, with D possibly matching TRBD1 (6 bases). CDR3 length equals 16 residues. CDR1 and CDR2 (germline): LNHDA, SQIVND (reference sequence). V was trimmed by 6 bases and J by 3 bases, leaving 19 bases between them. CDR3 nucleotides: TGTGCCAGTAGATCGACAGGCCAAGGGTGGACAGATACGCAGTATTTT. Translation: CASRSTGQGWTDTQYF.

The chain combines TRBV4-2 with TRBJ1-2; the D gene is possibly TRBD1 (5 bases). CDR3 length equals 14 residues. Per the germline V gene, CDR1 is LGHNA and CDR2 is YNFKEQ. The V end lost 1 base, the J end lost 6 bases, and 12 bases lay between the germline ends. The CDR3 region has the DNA TGTGCCAGCAGCCAAGCAGTTCCGGGGGATGGCTACACCTTC. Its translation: CASSQAVPGDGYTF.